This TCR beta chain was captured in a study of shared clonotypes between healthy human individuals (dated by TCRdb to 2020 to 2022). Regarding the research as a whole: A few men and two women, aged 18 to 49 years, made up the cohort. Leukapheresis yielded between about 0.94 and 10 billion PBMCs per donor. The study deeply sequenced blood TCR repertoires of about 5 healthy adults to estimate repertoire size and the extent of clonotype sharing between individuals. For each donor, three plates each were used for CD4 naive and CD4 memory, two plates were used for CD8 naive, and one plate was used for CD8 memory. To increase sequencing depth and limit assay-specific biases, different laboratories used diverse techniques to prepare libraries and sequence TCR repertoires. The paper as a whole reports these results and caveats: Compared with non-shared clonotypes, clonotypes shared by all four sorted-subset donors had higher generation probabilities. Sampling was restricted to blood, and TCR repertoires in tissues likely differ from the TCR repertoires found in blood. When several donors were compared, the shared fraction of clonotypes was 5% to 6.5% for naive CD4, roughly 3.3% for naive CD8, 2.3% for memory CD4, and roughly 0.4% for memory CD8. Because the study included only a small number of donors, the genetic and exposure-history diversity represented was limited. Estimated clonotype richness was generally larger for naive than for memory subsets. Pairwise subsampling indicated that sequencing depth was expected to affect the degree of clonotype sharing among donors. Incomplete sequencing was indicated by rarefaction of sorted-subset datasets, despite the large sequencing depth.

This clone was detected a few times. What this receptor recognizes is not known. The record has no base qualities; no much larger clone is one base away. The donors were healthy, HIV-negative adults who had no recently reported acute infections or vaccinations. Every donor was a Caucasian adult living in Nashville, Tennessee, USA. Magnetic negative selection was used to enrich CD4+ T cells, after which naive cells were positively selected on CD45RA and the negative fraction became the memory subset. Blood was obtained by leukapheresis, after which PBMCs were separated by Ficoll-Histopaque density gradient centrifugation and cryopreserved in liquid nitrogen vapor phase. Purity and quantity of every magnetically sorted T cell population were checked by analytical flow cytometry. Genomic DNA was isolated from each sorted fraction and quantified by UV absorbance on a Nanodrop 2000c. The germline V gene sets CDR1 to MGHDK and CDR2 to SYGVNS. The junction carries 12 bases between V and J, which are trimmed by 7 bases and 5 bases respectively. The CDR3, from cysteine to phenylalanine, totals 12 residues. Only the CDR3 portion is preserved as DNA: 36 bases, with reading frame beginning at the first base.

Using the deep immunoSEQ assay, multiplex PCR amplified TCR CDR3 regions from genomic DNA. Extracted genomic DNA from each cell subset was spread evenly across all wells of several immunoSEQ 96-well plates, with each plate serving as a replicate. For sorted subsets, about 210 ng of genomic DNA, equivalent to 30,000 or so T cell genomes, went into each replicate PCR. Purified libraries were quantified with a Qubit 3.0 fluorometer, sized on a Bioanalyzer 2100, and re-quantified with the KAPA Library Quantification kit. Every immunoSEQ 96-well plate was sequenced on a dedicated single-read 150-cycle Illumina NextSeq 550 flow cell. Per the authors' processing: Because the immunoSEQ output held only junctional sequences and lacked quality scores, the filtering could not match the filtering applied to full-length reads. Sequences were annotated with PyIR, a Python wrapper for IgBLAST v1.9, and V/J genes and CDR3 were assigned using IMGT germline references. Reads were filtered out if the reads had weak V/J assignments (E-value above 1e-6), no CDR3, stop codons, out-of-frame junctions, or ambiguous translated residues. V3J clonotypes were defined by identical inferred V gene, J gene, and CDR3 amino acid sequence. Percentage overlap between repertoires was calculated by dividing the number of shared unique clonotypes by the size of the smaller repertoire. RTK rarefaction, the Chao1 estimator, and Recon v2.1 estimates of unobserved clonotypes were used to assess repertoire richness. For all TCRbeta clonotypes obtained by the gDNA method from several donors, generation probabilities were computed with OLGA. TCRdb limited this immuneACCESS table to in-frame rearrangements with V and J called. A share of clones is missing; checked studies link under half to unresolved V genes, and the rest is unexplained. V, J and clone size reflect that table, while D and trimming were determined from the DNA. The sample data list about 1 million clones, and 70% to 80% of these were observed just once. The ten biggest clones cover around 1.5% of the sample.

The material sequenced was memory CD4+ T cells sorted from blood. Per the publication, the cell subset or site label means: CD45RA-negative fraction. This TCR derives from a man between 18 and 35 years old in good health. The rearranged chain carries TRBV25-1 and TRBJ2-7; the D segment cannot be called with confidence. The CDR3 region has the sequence CASIGWANEQYF. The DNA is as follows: TGTGCCAGCATCGGATGGGCCAACGAGCAGTACTTC.